This T cell receptor (beta chain) stems from a study of blood T cell repertoires in COVID-19 (dated by TCRdb to 2018 to 2021). About the study as a whole: Collaborator samples came from the United States, Italy and Spain and covered acute and convalescent phases of COVID-19. The prospective study material was composed of cDNA or gDNA derived from T cells, B-cell-depleted T cells, or PBMCs. The dataset comprised deeply sampled blood TCRbeta repertoires from subjects exposed to, actively infected with, or recovered from COVID-19. The repertoires were released in a freely available public database meant as a resource for research on the immune response to SARS-CoV-2. The samples were drawn from two sources: the first 160 participants of the ongoing ImmuneRACE study, and 1,254 subjects contributed by 6 global collaborators. Sample metadata almost always included a de-identified subject ID, COVID-19 status, age in years and sex. HLA class I and class II types, where available, came from metadata supplied by the sample provider rather than from assay-based typing.

The CDR3, from cysteine to phenylalanine, totals 15 residues. CDR3 DNA is the only sequence kept; it has 45 bases, read in frame from the first base. The germline V gene provides CDR1 MNHEY and CDR2 SVGAGI. Germline trimming amounts to 6 bases on V and 7 bases on J, with 9 as the count of junction bases outside the gene matches. One collaborating source in Seattle enrolled patients while the patients were actively infected and followed the patients over time throughout the course of disease. Collaborating institutions collected whole blood in K2EDTA tubes following their own protocols. For TCRbeta analysis, collaborators shipped samples as frozen whole blood, isolated PBMCs, or DNA extracted from either of those sample types. Overall results and qualifications from the work: How much clinical and demographic metadata was included differed by source and by participant, and the metadata was provided uncurated.

To note about this clone: Which antigen it targets is not known. The input lacks base qualities; no much larger clone sits a single base away.

TCRbeta CDR3 regions were amplified from genomic DNA by means of the immunoSEQ Assay, a bias-controlled multiplex PCR. As for the original processing: The number of nucleated cells in each sample was estimated from the amplification of reference gene primers within the assay. To quantify the absolute abundance of each unique TCRbeta CDR3 rearrangement, sequence reads were collapsed and filtered. For each sample, productive Simpson clonality was calculated as the square root of Simpson's diversity index over productive rearrangements. TCRdb holds this immuneACCESS table with in-frame rearrangements only. Some clones are missing; in checked studies, unresolved V genes explain under half, and the rest has no known cause. V and J calls and clone size come straight from that table; D and trimming were deduced from the DNA. For this sample there are 150,000 to 160,000 clones; around 83% appear just once. Around 10% of the sample lies in the top ten.

The sequence came from a woman aged 55-75 years with COVID-19, enrolled during active disease. The sequence is built from TRBV6-5 and TRBJ2-1, with TRBD1 matching 10 junction bases. Sequences were obtained from peripheral blood. The nucleotide sequence reads TGTGCCAGCAGGGGAACCGGGACAGGGGAAAATGAGCAGTTCTTC. Protein translation: CASRGTGTGENEQFF.